The 27 T cell receptor beta chains given below trace back to one sample, sequenced in a study of T cell clones after liver transplantation. Libraries were prepared by immunoSEQ multiplex PCR; TCRdb keeps only in-frame clonotypes and omits some of them. Among about 22,000 clones, over 55% were seen once, and the ten largest hold approximately 3%. Sequences were derived from CD4+ T cells from blood, sampled before liver transplant. All receptors come from a human donor who received a liver transplant.

The V call is TRBV14, the J call TRBJ2-1; the match to TRBD2 covers 10 bases. V trimming: 4 bases; J trimming: 6 bases; junction bases outside the gene matches: 6. This CDR3 has 15 residues. Germline CDR1 SGHDN, CDR2 FVKESK. The CDR3 nucleotides read TGTGCCAGCAGCCCCTCAGCGGGGGGGGGCAATGAGCAGTTCTTC. This encodes CASSPSAGGGNEQFF.

The sample holds one count of this clone. The V and J genes are TRBV6-1 and TRBJ2-1, with TRBD1 as a possible D gene (5 bases). The CDR3 consists of 18 residues. Germline CDR1 is MNHNS and CDR2 is SASEGT. V was pared by 2 bases and J by 0 bases, with 17 bases between. CDR3 in amino acids: CASSERAGQTSSYNEQFF. The CDR3 DNA is TGTGCCAGCAGTGAAAGGGCAGGGCAGACGAGCTCCTACAATGAGCAGTTCTTC.

This chain joins TRBV7-9 and TRBJ2-7; 7 bases fit TRBD2. The V segment lost 2 bases and the J segment 5 bases; nucleotides outside the gene matches: 15. The length of the CDR3 is 17 residues. Germline V gives CDR1 SEHNR, CDR2 FQNEAQ (reference sequence). Here the CDR3 reads CASSLSVGTLGLDEQYF. CDR3 coding DNA: TGTGCCAGCAGCTTAAGTGTAGGAACCTTAGGACTAGACGAGCAGTACTTC.

This clone came up a few times. J is TRBJ1-1 and V is TRBV2, with a tentative D call TRBD1 (5 bases). Germline values: CDR1 SNHLY, CDR2 FYNNEI. The germline V and J ends were trimmed by 2 bases and 5 bases, with 6 bases remaining between them. This CDR3 spans 12 amino acids. The CDR3 coding sequence is TGTGCCAGCAGTGAATGGGGGACTGAAGCTTTCTTT. The encoded protein is CASSEWGTEAFF.

The gene calls are TRBV5-6 and TRBJ2-5; the match to TRBD1 covers 10 bases. The V and J ends lost 5 bases and 6 bases, in that order; junction bases with no gene match: 7. The CDR3 loop spans 14 amino acids. Germline V CDR1 and CDR2: SGHDT, YYEEEE. The CDR3 sequence: CASRPDRGRKTQYF. CDR3 in DNA: TGTGCCAGCAGACCAGACAGGGGGCGAAAGACCCAGTACTTC.

The V call is TRBV6-1, the J call TRBJ2-7; no firm D call. V lost 6 bases and J 3 bases, leaving 18 bases between the germline ends. Per germline, CDR1 MNHNS and CDR2 SASEGT. The CDR3 loop spans 15 amino acids. The CDR3 coding sequence is TGTGCCAGCAGGGAACAACCACTTGGGGTCTACGAGCAGTACTTC. Encoded protein: CASREQPLGVYEQYF.

The chain uses TRBV11-2 and TRBJ2-5; the D gene is possibly TRBD1 (5 bases). Germline V CDR1 and CDR2: SGHAT, FQNNGV. Trimming removed 1 base from V and 5 bases from J, with 8 bases in between. This CDR3 contains 13 residues. CDR3: CASSLGQQETQYF. Written as DNA, the CDR3 is TGTGCCAGCAGCTTAGGACAGCAGGAGACCCAGTACTTC.

The chain combines TRBV5-8 with TRBJ2-7; 11 bases line up with TRBD2. This CDR3 comprises 17 residues. J was trimmed by 2 bases and V by 0 bases; bases with no gene match: 7. Germline CDR1 SGHTS, CDR2 YDEGEE. CDR3 sequence (DNA): TGTGCCAGCAGCTTGGCCGGGACTAGCGGCGCAACCTACGAGCAGTACGTC. Protein: CASSLAGTSGATYEQYV.

The chain combines TRBV5-1 with TRBJ2-7; 11 bases are a match to TRBD1. Germline-derived CDR1 and CDR2 are SGHRS and YFSETQ. With 0 bases clipped from V and 3 bases from J, the junction kept 8 bases outside the gene matches. The CDR3 spans 17 residues. The CDR3 sequence is CASSLGTGGPWRYEQYV. The CDR3 nucleotides read TGCGCCAGCAGCTTGGGGACAGGGGGCCCGTGGCGCTACGAGCAGTACGTC.

CDR3 residues: CASSAGTSGQETQYF. CDR3 sequence (DNA): TGTGCCAGTAGCGCCGGGACTAGCGGCCAAGAGACCCAGTACTTC. V gene TRBV19 combines with J gene TRBJ2-5, with 11 bases that match TRBD2. Germline V gene lookup returns CDR1 LNHDA and CDR2 SQIVND (reference sequence). This CDR3 has 15 amino acids. V lost 6 bases, J lost 1 base, and 4 bases stayed unmatched. The full variable domain, in which reference TRBV19 and TRBJ2-5 provide the parts outside the CDR3, is DGGITQSPKYLFRKEGQNVTLSCEQNLNHDAMYWYRQDPGQGLRLIYYSQIVNDFQKGDIAEGYSVSREKKESFPLTVTSAQKNPTAFYLCASSAGTSGQETQYFGPGTRLLVL.

This sequence joins TRBV10-3 and TRBJ2-3; maybe TRBD2 (6 bases). V shed 0 bases and J shed 0 bases, with 16 bases lying between them. Germline lookup yields CDR1 ENHRY and CDR2 SYGVKD. There are 18 residues in the CDR3. The DNA of the CDR3 is TGTGCCATCAGTGAGTCTTTCGACAGCGGGTCTAGCACAGATACGCAGTATTTT. Residues: CAISESFDSGSSTDTQYF.

In its sample, this clone ranks as medium-sized (0.01 to 0.1%). The chain is built from TRBV9 and TRBJ2-5; 10 bases are shared with TRBD2. There are 16 residues in the CDR3. Trimming took 0 bases from V and 7 from J; bases not matched to a gene: 9. The V gene's germline CDR1 is SGDLS and CDR2 YYNGEE. CDR3 bases: TGTGCCAGCAGCGTAGGGGCTAGCGGGGGACTTGCGACCCAGTACTTC. As protein: CASSVGASGGLATQYF.

This rearrangement joins TRBV11-2 to TRBJ1-4; D possibly corresponds to TRBD1 (5 bases). There are 15 residues in the CDR3. The germline V and J ends were trimmed by 1 base and 0 bases, with 6 bases remaining between them. In germline, CDR1 is SGHAT, CDR2 FQNNGV. CDR3 residues: CASSLGGTTNEKLFF. Here the CDR3 DNA reads TGTGCCAGCAGCTTAGGGGGGACAACTAATGAAAAACTGTTTTTT.

This sequence joins TRBV2 and TRBJ2-1; 11 bases map to TRBD1. Germline V CDR1 and CDR2: SNHLY, FYNNEI. There are 18 residues in the CDR3. After removal of 5 bases from V and 3 bases from J, the junction contained 12 bases not matched to a gene. In DNA form, the CDR3 reads TGTGCCAGCAGTTTAGGGGCCGCCGGGACAGGGGGCTACAATGAGCAGTTCTTC. Translation gives CASSLGAAGTGGYNEQFF.

This clone appeared a few times. The V gene is TRBV11-2, the J gene TRBJ1-1; D ambiguous. There are 15 residues in the CDR3. Germline V lookup: CDR1 SGHAT, CDR2 FQNNGV. Trimming shortened V by 3 bases and J by 2 bases, and 13 bases separated the two germline ends. CDR3 in amino acids: CASSFPEKTNTEAFF. The CDR3 DNA reads TGTGCCAGCAGCTTTCCCGAAAAGACAAACACTGAAGCTTTCTTT.

The V call is TRBV7-2, the J call TRBJ2-3; no clear D. The CDR3 consists of 14 residues. Deletions cut 1 base from V and 4 bases from J, with 9 bases between. Germline-derived CDR1 and CDR2 are SGHTA and FQGNSA. The CDR3 protein is CASSLGLESDTQYF. The CDR3 nucleotides are TGTGCCAGCAGCTTAGGCCTAGAGTCAGATACGCAGTATTTT.

J is TRBJ2-2 and V is TRBV25-1; no clear D. This CDR3 spans 14 amino acids. The V gene lost 1 base and the J gene lost 2 bases, with 5 bases spanning the gap. Germline V CDR1 and CDR2: MGHDK, SYGVNS. The CDR3 sequence is CASSESINTGELFF. For the CDR3, the DNA is TGTGCCAGCAGTGAATCAATTAACACCGGGGAGCTGTTTTTT.

The genes are TRBV10-1 and TRBJ1-4, with D possibly matching TRBD1 (5 bases). Germline V lookup: CDR1 WNHNN, CDR2 SYGVQD (reference sequence). This CDR3 is 16 amino acids long. The V and J ends lost 6 bases and 0 bases respectively, with 14 bases between them. Here the CDR3 reads CASRGPHAATNEKLFF. CDR3 nucleotide sequence: TGCGCCAGCAGGGGACCCCATGCCGCAACTAATGAAAAACTGTTTTTT.

V usage is TRBV6-6 and J usage is TRBJ1-4; D ambiguous. CDR1 MNHNY and CDR2 SVGAGI come from the germline V gene (reference sequence). Trimming took 5 bases from V and 4 from J, leaving 11 bases between them. The CDR3 extends over 14 amino acids. The CDR3 sequence is CASSPDLINEKLFF. DNA of the CDR3: TGTGCCAGCAGTCCAGACCTCATTAATGAAAAACTGTTTTTT.

This chain connects TRBV11-1 to TRBJ2-1; D gene uncertain. Germline-derived CDR1 and CDR2 are SGHAT and FQDESV (reference sequence). CDR3 length: 15 amino acids. V dropped 2 bases and J dropped 7 bases, with 15 bases sitting between them. The chain's CDR3 is CASSLSFTSENEQFF. CDR3 sequence (DNA): TGTGCCAGCAGCTTAAGCTTCACCTCCGAGAATGAGCAGTTCTTC. Together with reference TRBV11-1 and TRBJ2-1, the CDR3 gives the full variable domain: EAEVAQSPRYKITEKSQAVAFWCDPISGHATLYWYRQILGQGPELLVQFQDESVVDDSQLPKDRFSAERLKGVDSTLKIQPAELGDSAMYLCASSLSFTSENEQFFGPGTRLTVL.

This rearrangement joins TRBV5-5 to TRBJ2-5; TRBD2 matches 7 bases. CDR1 is SGHKS and CDR2 is YYEKEE in the germline V gene (reference sequence). J lost 5 bases, V lost 0 bases, and 4 bases had no gene match. CDR3 length: 14 amino acids. The CDR3 is CASSLATGGETQYF. In nucleotides, the CDR3 is TGTGCCAGCAGCTTGGCGACCGGGGGGGAGACCCAGTACTTC.

This chain uses TRBV7-9 with TRBJ1-2; D unresolved. The CDR3 is made up of 13 amino acids. V was clipped by 1 base and J by 4 bases, with 7 bases between them. Germline CDR1 reads SEHNR; CDR2 reads FQNEAQ (reference sequence). CDR3 nucleotides: TGTGCCAGCAGCTTAGAGCAAGTCTATGGCTACACCTTC. It is translated as CASSLEQVYGYTF. The whole variable domain, filled in from reference TRBV7-9 and TRBJ1-2, reads DTGVSQNPRHKITKRGQNVTFRCDPISEHNRLYWYRQTLGQGPEFLTYFQNEAQLEKSRLLSDRFSAERPKGSFSTLEIQRTEQGDSAMYLCASSLEQVYGYTFGSGTRLTVV.

V and J are TRBV19 and TRBJ1-6; D may be TRBD1 (5 bases). Between the trimmed V and J ends, which lost 5 bases and 6 bases, there was a span of 20 bases. The CDR3 runs to 17 residues. Germline V gene sequence: CDR1 LNHDA, CDR2 SQIVND (reference sequence). CDR3 sequence: CASSPKTGPIFNSPLHF. As DNA, the CDR3 is TGTGCCAGTAGTCCGAAAACAGGACCCATCTTTAATTCACCCCTCCACTTT.

The chain employs TRBV19 and TRBJ1-1, with TRBD1 matching 7 bases. Germline V lookup: CDR1 LNHDA, CDR2 SQIVND (reference sequence). V lost 6 bases, J lost 4 bases, and 5 bases stayed unmatched. The length of the CDR3 is 13 residues. CDR3 sequence reads: CASRLTGTTEAFF. The CDR3 bases are TGTGCCAGTAGGTTGACAGGGACCACTGAAGCTTTCTTT.

This clone was seen a handful of times. J is TRBJ2-5 and V is TRBV15; D perhaps matches TRBD2 (6 bases). V lost 1 base, J lost 5 bases, and 11 bases lay in between. Germline loops: CDR1 LNHNV, CDR2 YYDKDF (reference sequence). This CDR3 region has 14 residues. The CDR3 loop reads CATSRAGVQETQYF. CDR3 DNA sequence: TGTGCCACCAGCAGAGCGGGAGTTCAGGAGACCCAGTACTTC.

The chain links TRBV5-5 to TRBJ2-3, with TRBD1 as a possible D gene (5 bases). CDR1 is SGHKS and CDR2 is YYEKEE in the germline V gene (reference sequence). Trimming took off 0 bases at V and 6 bases at J, with 11 bases between the two ends. CDR3 length: 14 amino acids. This CDR3 reads CASSLVVAGDTQYF. CDR3 DNA sequence: TGTGCCAGCAGCTTGGTTGTTGCAGGGGATACGCAGTATTTT.

The rearrangement joins TRBV7-2 to TRBJ2-4, with TRBD2 matching over 12 bases. The V gene's germline CDR1 is SGHTA and CDR2 FQGNSA. The V and J ends lost 1 base and 10 bases, in that order; junction bases with no gene match: 5. This CDR3 has 15 residues. CDR3 DNA: TGTGCCAGCAGCTTAGGGCTAGCGGGAGGGAAAATTCAGTACTTC. Translation: CASSLGLAGGKIQYF. The full variable domain, completed using reference TRBV7-2 and TRBJ2-4, is GAGVSQSPSNKVTEKGKDVELRCDPISGHTALYWYRQSLGQGLEFLIYFQGNSAPDKSGLPSDRFSAERTGGSVSTLTIQRTQQEDSAVYLCASSLGLAGGKIQYFGAGTRLSVL.